These 6 T cell receptor beta chains were sequenced from one sample in a study of CD8+ T cells in alopecia areata. cDNA prepared by RNA extraction and subsequent reverse transcription served as the template for sequencing. The data were produced by immunoSEQ multiplex PCR, yet TCRdb's version contains in-frame clones alone and is incomplete. The table includes about 120,000 clones, less than 70% detected once. The sample consisted of CD4+ T cells sorted from blood. The source is a human donor in good health.

The rearrangement uses TRBV5-6 and TRBJ1-1; D not resolved. The CDR3 consists of 13 residues. Germline V gene lookup returns CDR1 SGHDT and CDR2 YYEEEE. V was cut by 4 bases and J by 8 bases, with 15 bases left in between. This chain's CDR3 is CASSRGAGDEAFF. The DNA of the CDR3 is TGTGCCAGCAGCCGAGGAGCAGGTGACGAAGCTTTCTTT.

CDR3 sequence: CAWSRESGYTF. DNA of the CDR3: TGTGCCTGGAGTCGCGAAAGTGGCTACACCTTC. The chain links TRBV30 to TRBJ1-2; D remains ambiguous. Looked up from germline, CDR1 is GTSNPN and CDR2 is SVGIG (reference sequence). The CDR3 extends over 11 amino acids. V was cut by 2 bases and J by 7 bases, with 8 bases left in between.

A remark on this clone: This is likely an artifact of a read error, given a far larger clone one base away. The gene calls are TRBV9 and TRBJ2-2; no clear D gene. V lost 0 bases to trimming and J lost 7 bases, with 4 bases between them. The CDR3 has 12 residues. The germline CDR1 and CDR2 sequences are SGDLS and YYNGEE. This CDR3 reads CASSVDGGELFF. Written as DNA, the CDR3 is TGTGCCAGCAGCGTAGACGGCGGGGAGCTGTTTTTT.

The gene calls are TRBV10-3 and TRBJ2-7, with 9 bases matching TRBD2. Germline CDR1 reads ENHRY; CDR2 reads SYGVKD. This CDR3 comprises 14 residues. V shed 7 bases and J 0 bases; nucleotides not matched to a gene: 4. CDR3 sequence reads: CAIKAGGLSYEQYF. DNA for the CDR3: TGTGCCATCAAAGCGGGGGGCCTCTCCTACGAGCAGTACTTC.

This clone was seen a few times. The J gene is TRBJ1-2, the V gene TRBV29-1; no reliable D call. Germline CDR1 is SQVTM and CDR2 is ANQGSEA. V lost 5 bases to trimming and J lost 0 bases, with 13 bases between them. The CDR3 loop spans 14 amino acids. The CDR3 DNA reads TGCAGCGTTCCGTTGTCAGCCACTAACTATGGCTACACCTTC. Translated, it gives CSVPLSATNYGYTF.

The sample holds a few counts of this clone. V is TRBV29-1 and J is TRBJ1-1, with D unresolved. Germline CDR1 is SQVTM and CDR2 is ANQGSEA. V lost 5 bases, J lost 5 bases, and 12 bases lay in between. CDR3 length: 12 residues. CDR3 loop: CSVRRFETEAFF. CDR3 sequence (DNA): TGCAGCGTTAGGAGGTTCGAAACTGAAGCTTTCTTT. Complete variable domain (other parts from reference TRBV29-1 and TRBJ1-1): SAVISQKPSRDICQRGTSLTIQCQVDSQVTMMFWYRQQPGQSLTLIATANQGSEATYESGFVIDKFPISRPNLTFSTLTVSNMSPEDSSIYLCSVRRFETEAFFGQGTRLTVV.